These T cell receptor beta chains were read from a single sample in a study of blood T cell repertoires in COVID-19. Clones were read by immunoSEQ multiplex PCR, and TCRdb kept only the in-frame ones, dropping some. The repertoire consists of approximately 200,000 clones, with approximately 80% occurring once and the leading ten covering about a tenth. Source material: PBMCs or T cells enriched from blood (not recorded which). The receptor source for this set is a middle-aged man who had recovered from COVID-19. Each CDR3 is given with its conserved first and last residue. Each record gives: J gene, D gene, V gene, clone size, CDR3 DNA, CDR3 protein. D genes are given only for firm matches. Only some rows state a clone size, as once, few, many or a class for expanded clones.

>TRBJ1-1|TRBD1|TRBV5-8|-
TGTGCCAGCAGCTTGATCGTGAGGGGATTAATCGGACAGGGAAACACTGAAGCTTTCTTT
CASSLIVRGLIGQGNTEAFF
>TRBJ1-4|TRBD1|TRBV15|few
TGTGCCACCAGCAGAGTCGCAGGGGGTAATGAAAAACTGTTTTTT
CATSRVAGGNEKLFF
>TRBJ2-1|-|TRBV5-4|-
TGTGCCAGCAGCTTGGACAGTTACAATGAGCAGTTCTTC
CASSLDSYNEQFF
>TRBJ2-3|-|TRBV9|-
TGTGCCAGCAGCCCCAGGGCAGTACCAGATACGCAGTATTTT
CASSPRAVPDTQYF
>TRBJ2-7|TRBD1|TRBV6-1|-
TGTGCCAGCCGTGCCCGCACAGGGGCCCCCGGTGGGGAGCAGTACTTC
CASRARTGAPGGEQYF
>TRBJ1-3|TRBD1|TRBV3-1/TRBV3-2|-
TGTGCCAGCAGCCACCCCAGGGGGTCTGGAAACACCATATATTTT
CASSHPRGSGNTIYF
>TRBJ1-1|-|TRBV12-3/TRBV12-4|once
TGTGCCAGCAGTTTTTCCATGAACACTGAAGCTTTCTTT
CASSFSMNTEAFF
>TRBJ2-5|-|TRBV3-1/TRBV3-2|once
TGTGCCAGCAGCCGCCGTTGGGGGGGGGCAAGAGAGACCCAGTACTTC
CASSRRWGGARETQYF
>TRBJ1-3|-|TRBV9|-
TGTGCCAGCAGCGTAGAGGGGTGGGACACCATATATTTT
CASSVEGWDTIYF
>TRBJ1-1|-|TRBV28|-
TGTGCCAGCACCCTAGGGGCAGGTCCTGAAGCTTTCTTT
CASTLGAGPEAFF
>TRBJ2-1|TRBD1|TRBV11-1|-
TGTGCCAGCAGCTCCTGGGACAGGGACAATGAGCAGTTCTTC
CASSSWDRDNEQFF
>TRBJ1-2|-|TRBV6-5|-
TGTGCCAGCAGTTTCGAGGGAAGCGATGGCTACACCTTC
CASSFEGSDGYTF
>TRBJ2-3|TRBD2|TRBV27|-
TGTGCCAGCAGTCAGGGACTAGTCACAGATACGCAGTATTTT
CASSQGLVTDTQYF
>TRBJ2-2|-|TRBV30|-
TGTGCCTGGATGGTAGGGGATTGGGGGGAGCTGTTTTTT
CAWMVGDWGELFF
>TRBJ2-1|TRBD2|TRBV2|-
TGTGCCAGCAGTGACGGACTAGCGGGAGGGCGCAATGAGCAGTTCTTC
CASSDGLAGGRNEQFF
>TRBJ1-4|-|TRBV18|-
TGTGCCAGCTCATTGGAGTGGGGGCGTGAAAAACTGTTTTTT
CASSLEWGREKLFF
>TRBJ2-7|TRBD1|TRBV28|-
TGTGCCAGCAGTGTCGGACAGGGGACATACGAGCAGTACTTC
CASSVGQGTYEQYF
>TRBJ2-7|-|TRBV7-2|once
TGTGCCAGCAGCTTCGGCGGGAACAACGAGCAGTACTTC
CASSFGGNNEQYF
>TRBJ2-1|TRBD2|TRBV12-5|-
TGTGCTAGTGGTCCAGGGAGGCGGGGGGGCTCCTACAATGAGCAGTTCTTC
CASGPGRRGGSYNEQFF
>TRBJ1-4|-|TRBV7-9|-
TGTGCCAGCGGACAGAGTTTCGAAAAACTGTTTTTT
CASGQSFEKLFF
>TRBJ1-2|-|TRBV27|-
TGTGCCAGCAGTCCCGGCAGGGTGGCCTATGGCTACACCTTC
CASSPGRVAYGYTF
>TRBJ1-6|-|TRBV12-3/TRBV12-4|-
TGTGCCAGCAGTTTAATGGGAGGACCCCTCCACTTT
CASSLMGGPLHF
>TRBJ1-1|-|TRBV12-3/TRBV12-4|-
TGTGCCAGCAGTAACAGGGTTGGCACTGAAGCTTTCTTT
CASSNRVGTEAFF
>TRBJ2-5|-|TRBV19|-
TGTGCCAGTAGTATTGGGATAACTAGCATCCAAGAGACCCAGTACTTC
CASSIGITSIQETQYF
>TRBJ1-2|TRBD1|TRBV9|few
TGTGCCAGCAGCTTATTGACAGGGGGCTACACCTTC
CASSLLTGGYTF
>TRBJ2-4|-|TRBV6-1|-
TGTGCCAGCAGTGACGGAGACATTCAGTACTTC
CASSDGDIQYF
>TRBJ1-6|-|TRBV5-1|-
TGCGCCAGCAGCTTGGCCCCGGTTTCGTCCGGGAATTCACCCCTCCACTTT
CASSLAPVSSGNSPLHF
>TRBJ2-1|TRBD1|TRBV5-5|few
TGTGCCAGCAAGGGACAGGGTTACAATGAGCAGTTCTTC
CASKGQGYNEQFF
>TRBJ1-4|-|TRBV12-5|-
TGTGCTAGTGGTTTGGTGTCCCATAGGGGCGGAGAAAAACTGTTTTTT
CASGLVSHRGGEKLFF
>TRBJ1-4|TRBD1|TRBV7-9|-
TGTGCCAGCAGCCCAACAGGGGGCTCTTATGAAAAACTGTTTTTT
CASSPTGGSYEKLFF
>TRBJ2-1|TRBD1|TRBV20-1|-
TGCAGTGCGACCAGGGGGCATGAGCAGTTCTTC
CSATRGHEQFF
>TRBJ2-1|-|TRBV19|-
TGTGCCAGCCTAGCCCGGGGGATCGTTGGAGATGAGCAGTTCTTC
CASLARGIVGDEQFF
>TRBJ1-5|-|TRBV12-3/TRBV12-4|-
TGTGCCAGCAGTTTAGCGGCTAGGGGGCCCCAGCATTTT
CASSLAARGPQHF
>TRBJ1-6|-|TRBV19|-
TGTGCCAGTAGTAGCTACAGCCAGAATTCACCCCTCCACTTT
CASSSYSQNSPLHF
>TRBJ2-1|TRBD2|TRBV25-1|-
TGTGCCAGCAGCCTAGCCGGGAGGGATGAGCAGTTCTTC
CASSLAGRDEQFF
>TRBJ1-2|-|TRBV30|-
TGTGCCTGGAGTGTAAATTTGGGGGGGTATGGCTACACCTTC
CAWSVNLGGYGYTF
>TRBJ1-6|-|TRBV9|-
TGTGCCAGCAGTGCTAATATTGGAGATTCACCCCTCCACTTT
CASSANIGDSPLHF
>TRBJ2-3|-|TRBV9|-
TGTGCCAGCAGCCCTGACAGCGCAGATACGCAGTATTTT
CASSPDSADTQYF
>TRBJ2-6|TRBD1|TRBV5-6|once
TGTGCCAGCAGCTTGGACAGGGGCGGTGTTGGGGCCAACGTCCTGACTTTC
CASSLDRGGVGANVLTF
>TRBJ1-5|-|TRBV7-9|-
TGTGCCAGCAGCTTAGGGACAACCGCTCAGCCCCAGCATTTT
CASSLGTTAQPQHF
>TRBJ2-2|TRBD2|TRBV9|few
TGTGCCAGCAGCGCACTGACTAGCGGATCGAACACCGGGGAGCTGTTTTTT
CASSALTSGSNTGELFF
>TRBJ1-2|TRBD1|TRBV29-1|-
TGCAGCGTCCTCGGACAGGGGAGGAGTGGCTACACCTTC
CSVLGQGRSGYTF